Following are 27 T cell receptor beta chains from one sample sequenced in a study of naive and memory T cell subsets (dated by TCRdb to 2017 to 2019). Receptor libraries were prepared by UMI-ligation and nested PCR. The run used an Illumina MiSeq. The ligated cDNA was amplified in four rounds of PCR with nested alpha and beta constant region primers together with the SP2 primer. The public reads were reprocessed in TCRdb via fastp at Q25 and MiXCR, keeping in-frame beta chains. Merged by CDR3 protein, the rows form single entries marked with the most common genes and DNA. The sample table lists some 15,000 distinct CDR3 sequences, under 6.5% of them with a count of one. The ten largest clones represent 8.2% of the sample. Read against the paper, the sample's treatment or condition label means: skin biopsy from PPD injection site in Mantoux-positive individual. Using 3' ligation of a UMI-containing oligonucleotide to TCR cDNA, the study laid out a robust and sensitive protocol to amplify, sequence and analyze TCRs.

Sample: skin, taken from a tuberculin skin test site. These receptor sequences come from an adult in good health.

Judged by abundance, this clonotype is medium-sized. V and J are TRBV20-1 and TRBJ2-3, with a possible D match to TRBD1 (6 bases). Looked up from germline, CDR1 is DFQATT and CDR2 is SNEGSKA (reference sequence). The V and J ends lost 2 bases and 2 bases respectively, with 11 bases between them. The CDR3 has 14 amino acids. CDR3 sequence (DNA): TGCAGTGCTAGATGGGACATCAACACAGATACGCAGTATTTT. It yields the protein CSARWDINTDTQYF.

There are many counts of this clonotype. V is TRBV4-1 and J is TRBJ1-1, with unresolved D. Trimming shortened V by 4 bases and J by 0 bases, and 12 bases separated the two germline ends. CDR3 length: 15 amino acids. Germline CDR1 MGHRA, CDR2 YSYEKL. CDR3 nucleotides: TGCGCCAGCAGCCGTGGGCCTGGGATGAACACTGAAGCTTTCTTT. This codes for CASSRGPGMNTEAFF.

This clonotype was seen repeatedly, ten times or more. This chain connects TRBV6-1 to TRBJ1-5; D is unclear. CDR3 length: 15 amino acids. V gave up 1 base and J gave up 2 bases, with 9 bases separating them. Germline V gene sequence: CDR1 MNHNS, CDR2 SASEGT. The CDR3 loop is CASSEVGWGNQPQHF. The CDR3 DNA reads TGTGCCAGCAGTGAAGTGGGGTGGGGCAATCAGCCCCAGCATTTT.

By its share, this clonotype is medium-sized (0.01 to 0.1%). The chain couples TRBV4-3 to TRBJ2-7; D assignment may be TRBD1 or TRBD2 (5 bases each). The germline CDR1 and CDR2 sequences are LGHNA and YSLEER. Between the trimmed V and J ends, which lost 5 bases and 3 bases, there was a span of 17 bases. CDR3 length equals 15 residues. This chain's CDR3 is CASSAVYGASYEQYF. CDR3 DNA: TGCGCCAGCAGCGCCGTGTACGGGGCCAGCTACGAGCAGTACTTC.

The rearrangement joins TRBV5-4 to TRBJ2-1; D ambiguous. This CDR3 has 13 residues. Germline-derived CDR1 and CDR2 are SGHNT and YYREEE (reference sequence). V was pared by 3 bases and J by 6 bases, with 10 bases between. CDR3 amino acids: CASSCPWCNEQFF. DNA for the CDR3: TGTGCCAGCAGCTGCCCCTGGTGCAATGAGCAGTTCTTC.

A few counts support this clonotype. The chain is built from TRBV7-2 and TRBJ2-3; 13 positions agree with TRBD2. This CDR3 region has 17 residues. In germline, CDR1 is SGHTA, CDR2 FQGNSA. V gave up 5 bases and J gave up 7 bases; unmatched junction bases: 12. The CDR3 loop reads CASSLQSQGLAGNTQYF. In DNA form, the CDR3 reads TGTGCCAGCAGCCTCCAGAGCCAGGGACTAGCGGGGAATACGCAGTATTTT.

This clonotype appeared many times. The rearrangement uses TRBV12-3 or TRBV12-4 and TRBJ2-4; maybe TRBD1 (5 bases). The CDR3 is 16 residues long. The V gene lost 5 bases and the J gene lost 5 bases, with 19 bases spanning the gap. This CDR3 reads CASSEHSPTGENIQYF. Here the CDR3 DNA reads TGTGCCAGCAGTGAACACAGCCCCACAGGTGAAAACATTCAGTACTTC.

This clonotype was counted at least ten times. V and J are TRBV4-1 and TRBJ2-1, with TRBD1 matching 11 bases. Germline V CDR1 and CDR2: MGHRA, YSYEKL. The CDR3 sequence is 16 residues long. With 0 bases clipped from V and 6 bases from J, the junction kept 4 bases outside the gene matches. Here the CDR3 reads CASSQDGQGARNEQFF. The CDR3 DNA follows: TGCGCCAGCAGCCAAGACGGACAGGGGGCGCGCAATGAGCAGTTCTTC.

Ten or more counts support this clonotype. V is TRBV9 and J is TRBJ2-3; TRBD2 is a possible D gene (6 bases). Trimming removed 0 bases at V and 0 bases at J, with 11 bases between. CDR1 and CDR2 (germline): SGDLS, YYNGEE. The CDR3 spans 16 residues. CDR3 coding DNA: TGTGCCAGCAGCGTAGGTGCGGGGCAGAGCACAGATACGCAGTATTTT. Its protein is CASSVGAGQSTDTQYF.

This clonotype occurred many times. The CDR3 coding sequence is TGTGCCAGCAGTGTAGGGGACCGCAATCAGCCCCAGCATTTT. It yields the protein CASSVGDRNQPQHF. This rearrangement joins TRBV2 to TRBJ1-5; D may be TRBD1 (5 bases). V gave up 4 bases and J gave up 2 bases, with 9 bases separating them. Germline CDR1 is SNHLY and CDR2 is FYNNEI. This CDR3 is built from 14 residues.

The chain carries TRBV6-6 and TRBJ2-3; D uncertain. Germline loops: CDR1 MNHNY, CDR2 SVGAGI (reference sequence). The CDR3 runs to 14 residues. The V and J ends lost 6 bases and 4 bases respectively, with 14 bases between them. CDR3 amino acids: CASRDGSASDTQYF. CDR3 sequence (DNA): TGTGCCAGCAGGGACGGGTCTGCTTCAGATACGCAGTATTTT.

This clonotype is categorized as medium-sized. The rearrangement uses TRBV7-2 and TRBJ1-2; possible D gene TRBD1, 6 bases. The CDR3 totals 13 residues. Per germline, CDR1 SGHTA and CDR2 FQGNSA. Trimming shortened V by 5 bases and J by 4 bases, and 11 bases separated the two germline ends. CDR3 in DNA: TGTGCCAGCAGCCTCGACAGGCTCTATGGCTACACCTTC. It is translated as CASSLDRLYGYTF.

In this sample, this clonotype turned up many times. The DNA of the CDR3 is TGTGCCAGCAGCTTAGTAAGGGGGAGCACAGATACGCAGTATTTT. Its protein product is CASSLVRGSTDTQYF. This rearrangement joins TRBV7-8 to TRBJ2-3; possible D gene TRBD1, 6 bases. Deletions cut 1 base from V and 0 bases from J, with 8 bases between. Germline lookup yields CDR1 SGHVS and CDR2 FQNEAQ. The CDR3 sequence is 15 residues long.

This clonotype is medium-sized. The chain combines TRBV20-1 with TRBJ2-5, with TRBD2 identical over 8 bases. The V and J ends lost 6 bases and 6 bases, in that order; junction bases with no gene match: 6. Germline CDR1 and CDR2: DFQATT and SNEGSKA (reference sequence). CDR3 length equals 12 residues. The CDR3 nucleotides are TGCAGTGCAACGGGACTAGGGAAGACCCAGTACTTC. Its protein product is CSATGLGKTQYF.

The chain couples TRBV20-1 to TRBJ2-7, with 7 positions matching TRBD1. This CDR3 region has 15 residues. The V segment lost 5 bases and the J segment 0 bases; nucleotides outside the gene matches: 10. From germline, CDR1 is DFQATT and CDR2 SNEGSKA (reference sequence). In nucleotides, the CDR3 is TGCAGTGCTTACAACCGACAGGGCAGCTCCTACGAGCAGTACTTC. Protein: CSAYNRQGSSYEQYF.

This clonotype rates as medium-sized. The genes are TRBV7-2 and TRBJ2-7, with D unresolved. CDR3 size: 15 residues. Germline V gives CDR1 SGHTA, CDR2 FQGNSA. Trimming shortened V by 1 base and J by 2 bases, and 12 bases separated the two germline ends. CDR3 protein: CASSLDSARTYEQYF. The CDR3 bases are TGTGCCAGCAGCTTAGATTCGGCGAGGACCTACGAGCAGTACTTC.

The sample holds many counts of this clonotype. The V and J genes are TRBV29-1 and TRBJ2-7, with 12 positions matching TRBD1. The junction had 6 bases not matched to a gene; V was cut back by 3 bases and J by 3 bases. Germline V gene data show CDR1 as SQVTM and CDR2 as ANQGSEA. The CDR3 runs to 15 residues. Here the CDR3 reads CSVEVGTGGNYEQYF. Written as DNA, the CDR3 is TGCAGCGTTGAGGTCGGGACAGGGGGCAACTACGAGCAGTACTTC.

This sequence joins TRBV2 and TRBJ2-5, with D perhaps matching TRBD2 (6 bases). Trimming took 6 bases from V and 4 from J, leaving 15 bases between them. From germline, CDR1 is SNHLY and CDR2 FYNNEI. The CDR3 is 14 amino acids. This CDR3 reads CASRERLGRETQYF. The CDR3 DNA reads as TGTGCCAGCAGGGAAAGACTAGGTCGAGAGACCCAGTACTTC.

This clonotype was seen at least ten times. V usage is TRBV30 and J usage is TRBJ2-7; 9 positions match TRBD1. CDR1 and CDR2 from the germline V gene are GTSNPN and SVGIG (reference sequence). With 2 bases clipped from V and 3 bases from J, the junction kept 8 bases outside the gene matches. This CDR3 is built from 15 residues. CDR3 nucleotides: TGTGCCTGGAGTCCGGGACAGGGAATCATCTACGAGCAGTACTTC. Protein product: CAWSPGQGIIYEQYF.

Ten or more counts support this clonotype. This chain connects TRBV11-2 to TRBJ2-2; the D call may be TRBD1 or TRBD2 (5 bases each). The V end lost 4 bases, the J end lost 1 base, and 10 bases lay between the germline ends. The CDR3 has 15 amino acids. Germline CDR1 reads SGHAT; CDR2 reads FQNNGV. The CDR3 spells CASSYRDGNTGELFF. The CDR3 DNA is TGTGCCAGCAGCTATAGGGACGGGAACACCGGGGAGCTGTTTTTT.

Ten or more counts support this clonotype. The chain carries TRBV20-1 and TRBJ2-7; D perhaps matches TRBD1 (6 bases). Germline V gives CDR1 DFQATT, CDR2 SNEGSKA (reference sequence). CDR3 length equals 14 residues. V was cut by 6 bases and J by 0 bases, with 15 bases left in between. The CDR3 DNA sequence: TGCAGTGCGGGGGACACTCCATTCTCCTACGAGCAGTACTTC. Translating it yields CSAGDTPFSYEQYF.

This clonotype was found many times. The chain combines TRBV28 with TRBJ2-5; TRBD1 agrees at 9 bases. This CDR3 has 15 amino acids. Germline loops: CDR1 MDHEN, CDR2 SYDVKM. The V gene end was trimmed by 4 bases and the J gene end by 4 bases; junction bases not matched to a gene: 7. Here the CDR3 DNA reads TGTGCCAGCAGTTCGCCCTCGACAGGGGGAGAGACCCAGTACTTC. Translating it yields CASSSPSTGGETQYF.

In this sample, this clonotype turned up many times. The chain employs TRBV10-2 and TRBJ1-6, with 7 nucleotides matching TRBD1. This CDR3 is 14 amino acids long. V trimming: 5 bases; J trimming: 6 bases; junction bases outside the gene matches: 4. From germline, CDR1 is WSHSY and CDR2 SAAADI. DNA for the CDR3: TGCGCCAGCAGTCTGGACAGGTCTAATTCACCCCTCCACTTT. It codes for CASSLDRSNSPLHF.

Many counts were recorded for this clonotype. The chain combines TRBV20-1 with TRBJ2-5; D is perhaps TRBD2 (6 bases). CDR1 and CDR2 (germline): DFQATT, SNEGSKA (reference sequence). This CDR3 region has 13 residues. Trimming took off 4 bases at V and 7 bases at J, with 16 bases between the two ends. CDR3 DNA sequence: TGCAGTGCTACCCGGGGGAGCGAGGGGACCCAGTACTTC. Residues: CSATRGSEGTQYF.

This clonotype was counted only a few times. The chain combines TRBV13 with TRBJ1-1, with 7 bases fitting TRBD1. The ends lost 5 bases at V and 8 bases at J; junction bases unmatched: 11. Germline-derived CDR1 and CDR2 are PRHDT and FYEKMQ (reference sequence). The CDR3 covers 14 residues. Written as DNA, the CDR3 is TGTGCCAGCAGCCCCAGGGGGTTAAGCCTCGAAGCTTTCTTT. Translating it yields CASSPRGLSLEAFF.

The chain joins TRBV18 to TRBJ1-1; 9 nucleotides align to TRBD1. Germline assignment: CDR1 KGHSH and CDR2 LQKENI. This CDR3 has 16 amino acids. With V trimmed by 3 bases and J by 0 bases, 5 bases remained unmatched. The CDR3 loop reads CASSPKDRGVNTEAFF. CDR3 DNA: TGTGCCAGCTCACCTAAAGACAGGGGGGTGAACACTGAAGCTTTCTTT.

In this sample, this clonotype turned up many times. The V gene is TRBV7-9, the J gene TRBJ2-1; possibly TRBD1 for D (6 bases). Trimming pared 5 bases from V and 1 base from J, leaving 15 bases between. Germline CDR1 SEHNR, CDR2 FQNEAQ (reference sequence). The CDR3 runs to 16 residues. In nucleotides, the CDR3 is TGTGCCAGCAGCCCATCTCCGACAGGTTCCTACAATGAGCAGTTCTTC. Protein sequence: CASSPSPTGSYNEQFF.